This TCR beta chain was sequenced for a study of regulatory T cells in long-lasting Graves disease (dated by TCRdb to the early 2020s). Describing the broader study: In the newly diagnosed Graves' disease group, patients had been taking antithyroid drugs for less than 3 months. Patients with persistent Graves' disease were compared with patients with newly diagnosed Graves' disease using TCR sequencing and RNA sequencing of peripheral blood. The study took place in China and was registered as a clinical trial. A total of 33 samples underwent TCR sequencing, from some 13 patients with persistent Graves' disease and 20 or so patients with newly diagnosed Graves' disease. Points the paper makes about the study in general: Sequencing and analysis were restricted to the TCR beta chain. TRBV28, TRBJ1-2 and TRBJ2-5 were preferentially used in persistent disease, while TRBV20-1 and TRBJ2-1 were favored in newly diagnosed disease. Lower TCR Shannon entropy and fewer highly expanded clones were observed in persistent Graves' disease patients than in newly diagnosed patients, which suggested clonal expansion. Because the primary lesion, thyroid tissue, could not be accessed, the study looked at peripheral blood alone. The small sample size was acknowledged by the authors as a limitation that may reduce accuracy. More public clonotypes were shared among persistent patients (over 2,500) than among newly diagnosed patients (966).

In light of the paper, this sample's time point label describes: newly diagnosed GD, antithyroid drugs for less than 3 months. RNA was extracted from PBMCs in TRIzol for both TCR sequencing and RNA sequencing. The diagnosis of Graves' disease followed American Thyroid Association guidelines. Patients were recruited from an endocrinology department in Xi'an, China. Each patient gave approximately 10 milliliters of peripheral blood, collected in an EDTA anticoagulant tube. Ficoll Paque Plus density gradient separation was used to isolate PBMCs, and no further T cell sorting was done. An Agilent 2100 Bioanalyzer and agarose gel were used to assess RNA quality, and a NanoDrop 2000 was used to measure RNA concentration. This clonotype was observed many times. Its recognized antigen is unknown. Base-call qualities are not available, and no considerably larger clone is one nucleotide away. The CDR3 sequence holds 14 residues, the cysteine and phenylalanine included. Solely the CDR3 DNA is kept, with 42 bases framed from the first base. Trimming takes 3 bases from V and 5 bases from J, and the germline ends sit 11 bases apart. Sequences MGHRA (CDR1) and YSYEKL (CDR2) are obtained from the germline V gene.

Libraries were constructed by multiplex PCR. The instrument given in TCRdb is Illumina HiSeq 4000. To build TCR beta libraries, CDR3 regions were amplified by Arm-PCR using iRepertoire HTBI primers. Before sequencing, the PCR products went through gel purification. In the paper's pipeline: Gene usage analysis of CDR3 amino acid clonotypes used the 62 TRBV and about 15 TRBJ segments found across samples. COPE and FqMerger were used to merge the filtered high-quality paired reads into contigs. BLAST was used to align contigs to the IMGT TRBV, TRBD and TRBJ reference genes, and CDR3 was defined following IMGT. Any clonotype with a frequency above 0.1% was counted as a highly expanded clone. Shannon entropy was used to measure repertoire diversity, and the Gini coefficient was used to measure V-J evenness. A clonotype was considered public if more than one individual shared it. TCRdb cleaned the public reads at Q25 with fastp, built clones with MiXCR and kept in-frame beta chains. Rows are combined by CDR3 protein, so each entry shows the most common genes and DNA. TCRdb, not the original authors, processed these V and J calls. Within this sample are around 400,000 distinct CDR3 sequences, with approximately 10% of them counted one time only. The ten top clones hold 15% to 20% of the sample.

This sample also belongs to another study, concerning T cells in Graves' hyperthyroidism and ophthalmopathy. Looking at the second paper: Stable Graves' hyperthyroidism was defined as no progression to ophthalmopathy during 18 months of follow-up. Hyperthyroidism patients were newly diagnosed, with disease duration under 2 months, and aged 18 to 65 years. The study excluded patients with uncontrolled infections, other autoimmune diseases, pregnancy or lactation. Diagnoses were established on the basis of clinical symptoms, serum thyroxine and TRAb, thyroid ultrasound, and orbital computed tomography. For the first round of RT-PCR on the TCR CDR3, the HTBI primer set was used together with the Qiagen OneStep RT-PCR kit. Blood samples also contained most of the expanded thyroid clonotypes (frequency above 0.001), which suggests that blood repertoires may reflect thyroid immune responses. A 13 V-J signature model separated ophthalmopathy from stable hyperthyroidism, with roughly 88% sensitivity and roughly 81% specificity in cross-validation and 80%/75% in testing. In validation, the model predicted progression to ophthalmopathy with about 71% sensitivity and 72% to 85% specificity, a median of roughly seven months before onset. A discovery cohort of approximately 100 patients, approximately 44 with Graves' ophthalmopathy and more than 55 with stable Graves' hyperthyroidism, was used to find distinguishing TCR V-J signatures. Prospective prediction of ophthalmopathy was tested in an independent validation cohort of about 19 hyperthyroidism patients and 17 patients who later progressed to ophthalmopathy. The approximately 90 discovery patients were randomly split 7:3 into training and test sets. The study also compared thyroid tissue and blood T-cell repertoires from roughly 6 Graves' hyperthyroidism patients. Once sampling was done, hyperthyroidism patients were given methimazole at a starting dose of 30 mg daily, whereas ophthalmopathy patients were given high-dose intravenous methylprednisolone. The libraries were constructed in a second round of multiplex PCR and then size-selected and purified. Libraries were sequenced paired-end with 100 bp reads on an Illumina HiSeq2000. Raw data were processed with SOAPnuke, discarding reads with adapters, uncalled bases, mean Phred below 15, or no exact constant-primer or identifier match. COPE v1.2.5 was used to merge high-quality paired reads, and clonotypes were defined as unique nucleotide sequences. Clonotypes were aligned to IMGT TRBV, TRBD and TRBJ reference segments using MiTCR v1.1. The analysis included only V-J combinations with a frequency above 0.0001, which together covered 99% to 99.2% of the repertoires. The TCS score was defined as F50 (clonal expansion) divided by E x V (chaos), with BLOSUM62-based TCRdist calculated between CDR3 peptides within each V-J. Welch's t-statistics and random forest reduced around 520 V-J features to 13, which were used in a naive Bayes classifier (R e1071). Sample size was not statistically predetermined, and blinding of investigators to group allocation was not performed. According to the paper, TCR Vbeta CDR3 sequencing was carried out on 135 peripheral blood samples, which came from fewer than 50 ophthalmopathy, some 73 hyperthyroidism and about 17 progressor patients.

This TCR derives from a woman aged 18-29 years with Graves disease. Donor details come from another sample of the same person, matched by shared clones. The sample consisted of peripheral blood mononuclear cells (PBMCs), taken at new diagnosis, from a patient treated with antithyroid drugs. The chain is made from TRBV4-1 and TRBJ2-1; the D assignment is uncertain and may be TRBD1 or TRBD2, with 6 bases supporting each. The DNA reads TGCGCCAGCAGCCAGGTTAGGGGGGACAATGAGCAGTTCTTC. The resulting protein is CASSQVRGDNEQFF.